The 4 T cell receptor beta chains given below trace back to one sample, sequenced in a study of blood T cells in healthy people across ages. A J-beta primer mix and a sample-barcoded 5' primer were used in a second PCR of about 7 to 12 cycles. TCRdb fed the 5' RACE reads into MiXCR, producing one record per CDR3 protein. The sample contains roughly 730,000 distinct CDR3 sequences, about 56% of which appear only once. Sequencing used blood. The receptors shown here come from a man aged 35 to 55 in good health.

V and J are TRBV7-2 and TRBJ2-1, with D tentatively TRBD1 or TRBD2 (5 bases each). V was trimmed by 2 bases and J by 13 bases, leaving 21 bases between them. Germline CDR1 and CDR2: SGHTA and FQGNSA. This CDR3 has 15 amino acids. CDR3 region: CASSLIGQVGETQFF. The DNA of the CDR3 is TGTGCCAGCAGCTTAATAGGACAAGTTGGGGAGACCCAGTTCTTC.

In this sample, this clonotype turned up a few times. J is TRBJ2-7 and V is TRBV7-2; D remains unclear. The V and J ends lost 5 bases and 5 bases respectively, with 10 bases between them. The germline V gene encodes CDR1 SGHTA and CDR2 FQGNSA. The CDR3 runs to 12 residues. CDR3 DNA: TGTGCCAGCAGCCTGTCCGGGCACGAGCAGTACTTC. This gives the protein CASSLSGHEQYF.

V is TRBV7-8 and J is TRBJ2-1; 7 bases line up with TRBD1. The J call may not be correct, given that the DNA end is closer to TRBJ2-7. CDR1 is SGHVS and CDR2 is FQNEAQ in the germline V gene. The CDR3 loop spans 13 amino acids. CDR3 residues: CASSLTGASEQYF. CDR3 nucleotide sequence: TGTGCCAGCAGCCTAACAGGGGCCTCCGAGCAGTACTTC.

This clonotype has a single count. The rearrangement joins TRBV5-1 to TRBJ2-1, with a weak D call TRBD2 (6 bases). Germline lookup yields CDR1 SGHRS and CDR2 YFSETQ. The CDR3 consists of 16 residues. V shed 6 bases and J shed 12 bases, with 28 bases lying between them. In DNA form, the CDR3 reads TGCGCCAGCACCCAAAGAGCCGGGCGGGGCGGCCCTGGGCAGTTCTTC. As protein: CASTQRAGRGGPGQFF. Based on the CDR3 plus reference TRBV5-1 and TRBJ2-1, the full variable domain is KAGVTQTPRYLIKTRGQQVTLSCSPISGHRSVSWYQQTPGQGLQFLFEYFSETQRNKGNFPGRFSGRQFSNSRSEMNVSTLELGDSALYLCASTQRAGRGGPGQFFGPGTRLTVL.